This T cell receptor beta chain was profiled in a study of T cell responses to AZD1222 COVID-19 vaccine. Overall study findings and caveats: It was only after the peak T cell response that any repertoires were sampled. At study baseline, merely about 6 AZD1222 recipients were seropositive.

CDR3 length equals 11 residues. The germline V gene has CDR1 SEHNR and CDR2 FQNEAQ (reference sequence). V gave up 4 bases and J gave up 2 bases, with 2 bases separating them. Sequencing used immunoSEQ multiplex PCR; TCRdb keeps in-frame clones, though not all of them. The repertoire holds roughly 120,000 clones, around 89% seen once, with 4% to 6% in the top ten. With respect to this clone: Its antigen is unidentified.

V gene TRBV7-9 combines with J gene TRBJ1-2; no reliable D call. This material consisted of peripheral blood, taken on day 0 of AZD1222 vaccination. The source is an adult in good health. Written as DNA, the CDR3 is TGTGCCAGCAGCTCCAACTATGGCTACACCTTC. It translates to CASSSNYGYTF.